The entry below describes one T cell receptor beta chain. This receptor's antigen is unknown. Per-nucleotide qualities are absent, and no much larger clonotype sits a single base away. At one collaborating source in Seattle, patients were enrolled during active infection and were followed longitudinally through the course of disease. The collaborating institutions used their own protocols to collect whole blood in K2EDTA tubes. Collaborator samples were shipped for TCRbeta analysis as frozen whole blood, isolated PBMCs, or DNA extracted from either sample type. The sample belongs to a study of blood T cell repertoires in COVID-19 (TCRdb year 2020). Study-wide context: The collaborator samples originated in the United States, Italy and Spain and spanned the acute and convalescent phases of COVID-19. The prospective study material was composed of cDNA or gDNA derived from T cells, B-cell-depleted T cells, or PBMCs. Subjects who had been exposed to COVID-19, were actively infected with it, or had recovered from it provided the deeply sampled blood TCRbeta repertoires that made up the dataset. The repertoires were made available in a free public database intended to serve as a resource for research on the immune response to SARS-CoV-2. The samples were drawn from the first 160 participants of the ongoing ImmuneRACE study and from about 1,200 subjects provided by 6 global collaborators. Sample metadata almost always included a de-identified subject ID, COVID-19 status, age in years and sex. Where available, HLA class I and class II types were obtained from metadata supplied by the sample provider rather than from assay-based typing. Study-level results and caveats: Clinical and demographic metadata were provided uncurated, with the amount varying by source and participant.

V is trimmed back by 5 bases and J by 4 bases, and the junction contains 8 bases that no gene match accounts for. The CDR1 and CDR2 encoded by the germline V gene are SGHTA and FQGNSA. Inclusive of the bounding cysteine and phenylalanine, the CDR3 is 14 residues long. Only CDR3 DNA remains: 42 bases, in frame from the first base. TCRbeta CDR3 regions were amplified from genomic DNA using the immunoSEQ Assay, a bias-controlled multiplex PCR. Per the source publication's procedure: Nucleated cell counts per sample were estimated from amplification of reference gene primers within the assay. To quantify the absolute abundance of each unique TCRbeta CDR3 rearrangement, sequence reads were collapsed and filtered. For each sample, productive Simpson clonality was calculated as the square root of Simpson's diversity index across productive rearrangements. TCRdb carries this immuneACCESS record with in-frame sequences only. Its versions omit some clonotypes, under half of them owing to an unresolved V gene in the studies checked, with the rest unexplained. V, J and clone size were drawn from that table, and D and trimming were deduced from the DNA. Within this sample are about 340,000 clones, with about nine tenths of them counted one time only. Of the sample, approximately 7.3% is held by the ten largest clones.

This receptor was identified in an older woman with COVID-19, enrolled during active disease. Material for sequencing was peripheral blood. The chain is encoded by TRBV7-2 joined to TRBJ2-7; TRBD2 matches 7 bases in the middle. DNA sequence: TGTGCCAGCAGCAAGCAGCGGGGTTGGTACGAGCAGTACTTC. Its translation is CASSKQRGWYEQYF.